These 18 T cell receptor beta chains came from one sample sequenced in a study of blood T cell repertoires in COVID-19. Assay: immunoSEQ multiplex PCR; the TCRdb copy retains only in-frame clones and omits some. The data show hundreds of thousands of clones, around 88% seen once. Sequenced: peripheral blood. These receptors were taken from a woman aged 50 to 65 with acute or convalescent COVID-19.

The chain couples TRBV14 to TRBJ1-3; D call uncertain. V was trimmed by 4 bases and J by 7 bases, leaving 8 bases between them. Germline V CDR1 and CDR2: SGHDN, FVKESK. CDR3 length equals 12 residues. CDR3 DNA sequence: TGTGCCAGCAGCCCTTACTGGAACACCATATATTTT. This gives the protein CASSPYWNTIYF.

The chain uses TRBV10-2 and TRBJ2-5; D may be TRBD2 (5 bases). V lost 3 bases, J lost 4 bases, and 9 bases lay in between. Germline CDR1 WSHSY, CDR2 SAAADI. CDR3 length: 13 amino acids. The CDR3 region has the DNA TGCGCCAGCAGTGACTCGGGGTTAGAGACCCAGTACTTC. Amino acid sequence: CASSDSGLETQYF.

This clone has just one count. This chain joins TRBV11-2 and TRBJ2-7; 8 positions match TRBD1. Germline CDR1 SGHAT, CDR2 FQNNGV. V lost 5 bases, J lost 3 bases, and 12 bases stayed unmatched. CDR3 length equals 16 residues. CDR3 residues: CASSRTGQGLIYEQYF. The CDR3 nucleotides are TGTGCCAGCAGCCGTACTGGACAGGGATTAATCTACGAGCAGTACTTC.

The chain is built from TRBV2 and TRBJ1-2; D might be TRBD1 (6 bases). CDR3 length: 15 residues. Germline-derived CDR1 and CDR2 are SNHLY and FYNNEI. Trimming took off 5 bases at V and 5 bases at J, with 18 bases between the two ends. This CDR3 reads CASSYNVRGTYGYTF. The CDR3 DNA is TGTGCCAGCAGTTATAACGTTAGGGGGACGTATGGCTACACCTTC.

The chain combines TRBV6-5 with TRBJ1-3, with D uncertain. Trimming shortened V by 6 bases and J by 0 bases, and 6 bases separated the two germline ends. The CDR3 is made up of 13 amino acids. The germline gives CDR1 MNHEY, CDR2 SVGAGI. Here the CDR3 DNA reads TGTGCCAGCAGACAGAACTCTGGAAACACCATATATTTT. It is translated as CASRQNSGNTIYF.

The J gene is TRBJ1-5, the V gene TRBV24-1; perhaps TRBD1 as D (6 bases). Germline-derived CDR1 and CDR2 are KGHDR and SFDVKD. V was pared by 5 bases and J by 10 bases, with 17 bases between. The CDR3 loop spans 14 amino acids. As DNA, the CDR3 is TGTGCCACCAGTGTCGCAGGGGCTCTTTATCCCCAGCATTTT. Amino acid sequence: CATSVAGALYPQHF.

This chain links TRBV15 with TRBJ2-1, with 9 bases aligning to TRBD2. The CDR3 has 16 residues. Trimming took 3 bases from V and 2 from J; bases not matched to a gene: 5. Germline V CDR1 and CDR2: LNHNV, YYDKDF (reference sequence). CDR3 in DNA: TGTGCCACCAGCAGCGCGACTAGCGGAGCCTACAATGAGCAGTTCTTC. This codes for CATSSATSGAYNEQFF.

The chain carries TRBV29-1 and TRBJ2-1; TRBD2 matches at 14 bases. Germline V CDR1 and CDR2: SQVTM, ANQGSEA. This CDR3 has 12 amino acids. V gave up 7 bases and J gave up 12 bases; unmatched junction bases: 5. The CDR3 coding sequence is TGCAGCGCGACTAGCGGGAGGGATTCGCAGTTCTTC. It codes for CSATSGRDSQFF.

This sequence joins TRBV5-1 and TRBJ2-3; D might be TRBD2 (6 bases). The CDR3 runs 17 residues. V dropped 0 bases and J dropped 5 bases, with 19 bases sitting between them. Germline CDR1 SGHRS, CDR2 YFSETQ. Here the CDR3 DNA reads TGCGCCAGCAGCTTGGGGTGGACGGGAGAAGCAGGAGATACGCAGTATTTT. Its protein product is CASSLGWTGEAGDTQYF.

V and J are TRBV11-3 and TRBJ2-1; unclear D gene. The CDR3 runs 15 residues. The germline gives CDR1 SGHNT, CDR2 YENEEA. Trimming took off 0 bases at V and 0 bases at J, with 6 bases between the two ends. Here the CDR3 DNA reads TGTGCCAGCAGCTTAGATGGCAGCTCCTACAATGAGCAGTTCTTC. The encoded protein is CASSLDGSSYNEQFF.

The V call is TRBV30, the J call TRBJ2-2; 10 bases are a match to TRBD2. V trimming: 4 bases; J trimming: 6 bases; junction bases outside the gene matches: 5. The CDR3 totals 14 residues. Germline values: CDR1 GTSNPN, CDR2 SVGIG (reference sequence). CDR3 nucleotides: TGTGCCTGGAACAGCGGGAGGGCCCCCGGGGAGCTGTTTTTT. It yields the protein CAWNSGRAPGELFF.

The J gene is TRBJ2-5, the V gene TRBV18; TRBD2 aligns across 8 bases. The CDR3 length is 14 residues. In germline, CDR1 is KGHSH, CDR2 LQKENI. V was clipped by 2 bases and J by 3 bases; unmatched bases: 2. Here the CDR3 DNA reads TGTGCCAGCTCACCAGCGACTAGCGAAGAGACCCAGTACTTC. Translated, it gives CASSPATSEETQYF.

V gene TRBV6-1 combines with J gene TRBJ2-4; TRBD2 aligns across 12 bases. The CDR3 is made up of 18 amino acids. The V gene's germline CDR1 is MNHNS and CDR2 SASEGT. Unmatched junction bases numbered 7, after V lost 4 bases and J lost 0 bases. The CDR3 here is CASSGQGLAGLAKNIQYF. The CDR3 nucleotides read TGTGCCAGCAGTGGCCAGGGACTAGCGGGTTTAGCCAAAAACATTCAGTACTTC.

The V and J genes are TRBV10-3 and TRBJ2-3; 10 nucleotides line up with TRBD1. V gave up 2 bases and J gave up 4 bases; unmatched junction bases: 6. This CDR3 comprises 16 residues. CDR1 and CDR2 (germline): ENHRY, SYGVKD. CDR3 in DNA: TGTGCCATCAGTGAGCGGGGGGGGACAGGGGCAGATACGCAGTATTTT. It specifies CAISERGGTGADTQYF.

The chain recombines TRBV9 with TRBJ2-3, with 9 positions matching TRBD1. CDR1 SGDLS and CDR2 YYNGEE come from the germline V gene. With 4 bases clipped from V and 6 bases from J, the junction kept 15 bases outside the gene matches. The CDR3 has 17 residues. CDR3 coding DNA: TGTGCCAGCAGCCTCCTAGGGACAGGGTATTCTCCGGATACGCAGTATTTT. Encoded protein: CASSLLGTGYSPDTQYF.

This chain connects TRBV5-1 to TRBJ2-3; 7 bases map to TRBD1. CDR1 SGHRS and CDR2 YFSETQ come from the germline V gene. V shed 6 bases, J shed 1 base, and the junction held 8 bases outside the gene matches. There are 15 residues in the CDR3. CDR3 sequence (DNA): TGCGCCAGCAAATGGTCCACAGGGGGCACAGATACGCAGTATTTT. It translates to CASKWSTGGTDTQYF.

This clone appeared once. V usage is TRBV7-9 and J usage is TRBJ1-2; D gene uncertain. The CDR3 spans 11 residues. Per germline, CDR1 SEHNR and CDR2 FQNEAQ (reference sequence). Trimming removed 5 bases from V and 4 bases from J, with 5 bases in between. The CDR3 here is CASSVGYGYTF. CDR3 DNA: TGTGCCAGCAGCGTCGGCTATGGCTACACCTTC. The full variable domain, its missing parts supplied by reference TRBV7-9 and TRBJ1-2, is DTGVSQNPRHKITKRGQNVTFRCDPISEHNRLYWYRQTLGQGPEFLTYFQNEAQLEKSRLLSDRFSAERPKGSFSTLEIQRTEQGDSAMYLCASSVGYGYTFGSGTRLTVV.

The V call is TRBV12-3 or TRBV12-4, the J call TRBJ2-1; 7 bases are shared with TRBD2. Trimming took 2 bases from V and 9 from J; bases not matched to a gene: 4. This CDR3 region has 13 residues. CDR3 protein: CASSLLAGAEQFF. CDR3 bases: TGTGCCAGCAGTTTACTGGCGGGAGCTGAGCAGTTCTTC.